This passage covers 5 T cell receptor beta chains from one sample sequenced in a study of CD8 T cells in Susac syndrome. An input of roughly 0.5 to 1 ug of RNA was subjected to reverse transcription using random hexamers. TCRdb re-analysed the immunoSEQ multiplex PCR reads in MiXCR, keeping a single row per CDR3 protein. The table records some 90,000 distinct CDR3 sequences, approximately 92% of them present only once. Material: CD8+ T cells from PBMCs. Every receptor here comes from a human donor in good health.

The chain employs TRBV13 and TRBJ2-1; D is possibly TRBD2 (6 bases). V lost 1 base to trimming and J lost 2 bases, with 15 bases between them. Per germline, CDR1 PRHDT and CDR2 FYEKMQ (reference sequence). This CDR3 is built from 17 residues. The CDR3, as DNA: TGTGCCAGCAGCTTAGAGGTGCTAGCGAGCCCCTACAATGAGCAGTTCTTC. It specifies CASSLEVLASPYNEQFF.

The CDR3 is CAISEPGMNTEAFF. The CDR3 DNA reads as TGTGCCATCAGTGAGCCAGGAATGAACACTGAAGCTTTCTTT. The chain links TRBV10-3 to TRBJ1-1; D is uncertain. The CDR3 is 14 residues long. Trimming cost V 2 bases and J 0 bases, with 7 bases left between them. The germline V gene has CDR1 ENHRY and CDR2 SYGVKD.

V gene TRBV3-1 combines with J gene TRBJ2-7; D is ambiguous. Trimming shortened V by 1 base and J by 2 bases, and 12 bases separated the two germline ends. Per germline, CDR1 LGHDT and CDR2 YNNKEL (reference sequence). CDR3 length: 15 amino acids. CDR3 protein: CASSQVGDGTYEQYF. The CDR3 DNA follows: TGTGCCAGCAGCCAAGTAGGTGACGGTACCTACGAGCAGTACTTC.

This clonotype was detected a few times. V is TRBV27 and J is TRBJ1-5; D is unclear. This CDR3 is built from 12 residues. The germline V gene has CDR1 MNHEY and CDR2 SMNVEV (reference sequence). V was trimmed by 3 bases and J by 4 bases, leaving 4 bases between them. Here the CDR3 reads CASSLPNQPQHF. The CDR3, as DNA: TGTGCCAGCAGTTTGCCGAATCAGCCCCAGCATTTT.

The rearrangement uses TRBV23-1 and TRBJ1-1; TRBD1 agrees at 8 bases. TRBV23-1 is labeled an ORF, and its function is uncertain. The CDR3 runs 18 residues. With 4 bases clipped from V and 4 bases from J, the junction kept 17 bases outside the gene matches. CDR3 sequence (DNA): TGCGCCAGCAGTCTTTTTGGACAGGGTACAGGCGTTGGCACTGAAGCTTTCTTT. Its protein is CASSLFGQGTGVGTEAFF.